These T cell receptor beta chains were read from a single sample in a study of blood T cell repertoires in COVID-19. Profiled with immunoSEQ multiplex PCR; TCRdb holds only in-frame clones, not every one. The data contain roughly 230,000 clones, around 82% of them singletons. The sequencing input was peripheral blood. The receptors stem from a man aged 50 to 60 with active or convalescent COVID-19. The CDR3 runs from the conserved cysteine through the conserved F or W. A D gene is named only where the DNA matches it firmly.

j_call v_call d_call cdr3_aa
TRBJ1-5 TRBV15 TRBD1 CATSDHRGRQPQHF
TRBJ2-5 TRBV19 TRBD2 CASSIGGRGTQYF
TRBJ1-6 TRBV5-1 NA CASRQVSSDNSPLHF
TRBJ2-1 TRBV10-3 NA CASTGGNEQFF
TRBJ1-4 TRBV9 NA CASTSSGSSEKLFF
TRBJ1-4 TRBV11-2 NA CASTSLGGGRDKLFF
TRBJ2-3 TRBV5-1 TRBD1 CASSLGTGGDTQYF
TRBJ2-1 TRBV20-1 NA CSANEFGSSYNEQFF
TRBJ2-7 TRBV13 NA CASSSRDIGYEQYF
TRBJ1-1 TRBV5-6 TRBD1 CASSRTGVTEAFF
TRBJ2-5 TRBV7-9 NA CASSRRDLETQYF
TRBJ2-1 TRBV2 TRBD2 CASSRLAGDILVDEQFF
TRBJ2-3 TRBV7-3 TRBD2 CASSVAGDTQYF
TRBJ2-7 TRBV9 TRBD2 CASSVGASGGATFYEQYF
TRBJ2-2 TRBV15 NA CATSMGPGTGELFF
TRBJ1-5 TRBV30 TRBD1 CAWSGLGTAYNQPQHF
TRBJ2-5 TRBV7-9 NA CASSSLVGGETQYF
TRBJ1-2 TRBV6-5 NA CASSGGSGYTF
TRBJ2-1 TRBV3-1/TRBV3-2 NA CASSQEKPPSSYNEQFF
TRBJ1-2 TRBV9 NA CASSPQGLNYGYTF
TRBJ2-3 TRBV9 NA CASSVEVGGFTDTQYF
TRBJ1-1 TRBV19 NA CASSAFPGTVNTEAFF
TRBJ1-1 TRBV9 TRBD1 CASSVDPSQGVRTEAFF
TRBJ2-1 TRBV7-9 NA CASSLGGTYNEQFF
TRBJ1-6 TRBV30 NA CAWSTGSSYNSPLHF
TRBJ1-2 TRBV7-8 NA CASSSQINYGYTF